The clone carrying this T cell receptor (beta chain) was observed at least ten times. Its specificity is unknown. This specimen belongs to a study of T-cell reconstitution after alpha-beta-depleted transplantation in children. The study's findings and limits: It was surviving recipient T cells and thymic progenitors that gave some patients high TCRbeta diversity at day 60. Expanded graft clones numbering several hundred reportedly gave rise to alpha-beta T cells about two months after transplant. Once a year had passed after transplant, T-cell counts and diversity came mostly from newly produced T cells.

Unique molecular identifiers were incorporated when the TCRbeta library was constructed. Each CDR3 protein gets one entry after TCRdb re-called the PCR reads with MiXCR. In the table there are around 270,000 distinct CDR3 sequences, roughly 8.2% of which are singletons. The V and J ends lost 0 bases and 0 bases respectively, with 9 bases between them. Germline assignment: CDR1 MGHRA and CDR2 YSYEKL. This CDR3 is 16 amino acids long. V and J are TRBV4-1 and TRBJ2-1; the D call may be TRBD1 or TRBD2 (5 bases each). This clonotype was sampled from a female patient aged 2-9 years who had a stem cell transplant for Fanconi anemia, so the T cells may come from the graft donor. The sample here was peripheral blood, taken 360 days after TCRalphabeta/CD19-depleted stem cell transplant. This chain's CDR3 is CASSQELGDSYNEQFF. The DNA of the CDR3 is TGCGCCAGCAGCCAAGAGTTGGGGGACTCCTACAATGAGCAGTTCTTC.